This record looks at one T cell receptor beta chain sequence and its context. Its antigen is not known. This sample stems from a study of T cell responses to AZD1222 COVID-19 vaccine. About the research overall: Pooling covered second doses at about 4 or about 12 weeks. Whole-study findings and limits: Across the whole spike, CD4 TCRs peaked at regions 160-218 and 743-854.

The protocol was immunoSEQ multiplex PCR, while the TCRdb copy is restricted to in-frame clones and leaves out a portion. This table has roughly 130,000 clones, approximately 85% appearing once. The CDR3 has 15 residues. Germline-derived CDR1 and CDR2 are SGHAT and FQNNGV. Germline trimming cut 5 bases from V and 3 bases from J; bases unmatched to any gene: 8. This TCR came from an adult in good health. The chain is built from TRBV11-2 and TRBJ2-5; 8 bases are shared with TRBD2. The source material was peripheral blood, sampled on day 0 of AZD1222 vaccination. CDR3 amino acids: CASSGLAGPEETQYF. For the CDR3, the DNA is TGTGCCAGCAGCGGCTTAGCGGGACCCGAAGAGACCCAGTACTTC.